The present entry profiles one T cell receptor (beta chain) with its context. Its antigen remains unidentified. PCR used 60 Vbeta primers and 13 Jbeta primers. Study processing details: Per a later analysis, the number of unique TCR beta chains was roughly 80 million, of which some 10 million were shared. Assay used: immunoSEQ multiplex PCR; TCRdb lists only in-frame clones, some missing. V and J calls and clone size are copied from that table; D and trimming were computed from the DNA. Of 180,000 or so clones listed, 70% to 90% were seen once; the top ten hold about 9.3%. The data belong to a study of cytomegalovirus exposure and HLA in healthy donors. Broader study findings: A cluster of highly shared sequence variants was likely a sequencing artifact. Among donors in an Asian-associated ancestry cluster, a later analysis reportedly found fewer N-insertions than the approximately 670-donor mean.

Germline V CDR1 and CDR2: SGHRS, YFSETQ. This CDR3 comprises 17 residues. Trimming cost V 5 bases and J 2 bases; bases outside gene matches: 5. The sequencing input was PBMCs. The TCR was taken from a man younger than 35 in good health and CMV-seropositive. The chain carries TRBV5-1 and TRBJ2-3, with 16 bases lining up with TRBD2. The CDR3 loop is CASSTGTSGGATDTQYF. The CDR3 nucleotides are TGCGCCAGCAGTACCGGGACTAGCGGGGGGGCCACAGATACGCAGTATTTT.